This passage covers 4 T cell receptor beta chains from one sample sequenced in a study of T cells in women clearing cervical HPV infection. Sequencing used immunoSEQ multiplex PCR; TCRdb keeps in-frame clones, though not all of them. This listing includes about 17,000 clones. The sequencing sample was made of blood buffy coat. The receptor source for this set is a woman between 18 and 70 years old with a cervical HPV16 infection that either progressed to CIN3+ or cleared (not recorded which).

The CDR3 loop is CASSTGDSLLETQYF. Partial CDR3 DNA: TGTGCCAGTAGTACGGGGGACTCCCTACTTGAGACC. The rearrangement uses TRBV19 and TRBJ2-5; D is perhaps TRBD2 (6 bases). From the germline J gene comes the end of the CDR3, since the read stops 3 residues before it. CDR3 length equals 15 residues. V was cut by 4 bases and J by 5 bases, with 17 bases left in between. The germline CDR1 and CDR2 sequences are LNHDA and SQIVND (reference sequence).

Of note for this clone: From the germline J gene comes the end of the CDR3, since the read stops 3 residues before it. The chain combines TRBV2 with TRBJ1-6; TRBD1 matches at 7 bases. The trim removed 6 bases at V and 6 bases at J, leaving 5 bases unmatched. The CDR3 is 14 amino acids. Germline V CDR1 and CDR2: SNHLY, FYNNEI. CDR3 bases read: TGTGCCAGCAGAGGGACAGAACTTAATTCACCC. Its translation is CASRGTELNSP. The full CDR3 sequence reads CASRGTELNSPLHF.

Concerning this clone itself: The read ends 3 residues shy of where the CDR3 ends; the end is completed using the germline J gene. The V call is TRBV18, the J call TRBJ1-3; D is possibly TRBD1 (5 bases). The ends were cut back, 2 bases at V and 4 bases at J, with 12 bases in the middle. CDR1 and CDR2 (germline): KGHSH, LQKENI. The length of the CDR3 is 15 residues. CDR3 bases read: TGTGCCAGCTCACCAACGGCCGAGGGGGGAAACACC. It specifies CASSPTAEGGNT. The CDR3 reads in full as CASSPTAEGGNTIYF.

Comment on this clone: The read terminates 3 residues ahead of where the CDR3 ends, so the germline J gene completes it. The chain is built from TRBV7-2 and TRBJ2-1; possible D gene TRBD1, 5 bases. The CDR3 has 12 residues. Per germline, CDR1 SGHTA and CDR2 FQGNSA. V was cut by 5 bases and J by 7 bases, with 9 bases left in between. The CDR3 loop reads CASSLQGNEQFF. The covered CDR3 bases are TGTGCCAGCAGCCTTCAGGGTAATGAG. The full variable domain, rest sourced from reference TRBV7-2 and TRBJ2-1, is GAGVSQSPSNKVTEKGKDVELRCDPISGHTALYWYRQSLGQGLEFLIYFQGNSAPDKSGLPSDRFSAERTGGSVSTLTIQRTQQEDSAVYLCASSLQGNEQFFGPGTRLTVL.